These 18 T cell receptor beta chains share one sample of origin, sequenced in a study of blood T cell repertoires in COVID-19. The data were produced by immunoSEQ multiplex PCR, yet TCRdb's version contains in-frame clones alone and is incomplete. The repertoire holds approximately 200,000 clones, with about 85% as singletons. Sequencing input: peripheral blood. The source is a woman between 25 and 40 years old with active or convalescent COVID-19.

J is TRBJ2-1 and V is TRBV6-5, with D possibly TRBD2 on 5 matching bases. The CDR3 loop spans 13 amino acids. Germline V CDR1 and CDR2: MNHEY, SVGAGI. Trimming shortened V by 5 bases and J by 0 bases, and 5 bases separated the two germline ends. This CDR3 reads CASSRDSYNEQFF. The CDR3 bases are TGTGCCAGCAGTCGGGACTCCTACAATGAGCAGTTCTTC.

V and J are TRBV24-1 and TRBJ2-7; 8 bases map to TRBD1. The CDR3 is 12 amino acids. V shed 12 bases and J 2 bases; nucleotides not matched to a gene: 5. Germline V gene lookup returns CDR1 KGHDR and CDR2 SFDVKD. For the CDR3, the DNA is TGTGCCGCCCCGACAGGGGCCTACGAGCAGTACTTC. As protein: CAAPTGAYEQYF.

J is TRBJ1-1 and V is TRBV6-2 or TRBV6-3, with 8 nucleotides matching TRBD1. The V segment lost 4 bases and the J segment 2 bases; nucleotides outside the gene matches: 9. This CDR3 spans 16 amino acids. The germline V gene has CDR1 MNHEY and CDR2 SVGEGT. This CDR3 is CASSSQIGQGNTEAFF. The CDR3 DNA sequence: TGTGCCAGCAGTTCCCAGATTGGACAGGGAAACACTGAAGCTTTCTTT.

The V and J genes are TRBV5-5 and TRBJ2-7; TRBD1 matches at 8 bases. The CDR3 is 15 amino acids. With V trimmed by 3 bases and J by 3 bases, 8 bases remained unmatched. CDR1 and CDR2 (germline): SGHKS, YYEKEE (reference sequence). The CDR3 protein is CASSSAGTGGYEQYF. The CDR3 coding sequence is TGTGCCAGCAGCTCAGCCGGGACAGGAGGCTACGAGCAGTACTTC.

This chain links TRBV2 with TRBJ1-5; possibly TRBD1 for D (6 bases). V dropped 5 bases and J dropped 6 bases, with 14 bases sitting between them. This CDR3 spans 14 amino acids. Germline CDR1 reads SNHLY; CDR2 reads FYNNEI. The CDR3 DNA follows: TGTGCCAGCAGTCCACAGGGTCACCCTCAGCCCCAGCATTTT. Its translation is CASSPQGHPQPQHF.

J is TRBJ2-1 and V is TRBV6-5; TRBD2 aligns across 8 bases. V lost 6 bases and J lost 5; bases outside the gene matches: 9. CDR3 length: 15 amino acids. Looked up from germline, CDR1 is MNHEY and CDR2 is SVGAGI. The chain's CDR3 is CASRLTSGDNNEQFF. The DNA for the CDR3 is TGTGCCAGCAGATTAACTAGCGGCGATAACAATGAGCAGTTCTTC.

The V gene is TRBV5-8, the J gene TRBJ1-2; TRBD1 matches at 7 bases. There are 15 residues in the CDR3. J was trimmed by 8 bases and V by 3 bases; bases with no gene match: 13. Germline-derived CDR1 and CDR2 are SGHTS and YDEGEE. The CDR3 DNA is TGTGCCAGCAGCTCGGTTGGGACAGAGACGGCGGGCTACACCTTC. This gives the protein CASSSVGTETAGYTF.

Here the CDR3 reads CASSWGTGPVYEQYF. The CDR3 nucleotides are TGCGCCAGCAGCTGGGGGACAGGGCCCGTCTACGAGCAGTACTTC. The rearrangement links TRBV5-1 to TRBJ2-7, with 9 bases matching TRBD1. CDR1 and CDR2 from the germline V gene are SGHRS and YFSETQ. The junction had 7 bases not matched to a gene; V was cut back by 3 bases and J by 3 bases. CDR3 length equals 15 residues.

V and J are TRBV27 and TRBJ1-2; tentatively, D is TRBD1 (6 bases). Germline V gives CDR1 MNHEY, CDR2 SMNVEV (reference sequence). There are 14 residues in the CDR3. Between the trimmed V and J ends, which lost 3 bases and 3 bases, there was a span of 11 bases. CDR3 amino acids: CASSFRGGHYGYTF. In DNA, the CDR3 is TGTGCCAGCAGTTTCCGGGGGGGGCACTATGGCTACACCTTC.

The chain has TRBV6-5 and TRBJ1-2, with unresolved D. Per germline, CDR1 MNHEY and CDR2 SVGAGI. CDR3 length: 12 amino acids. V was shortened by 8 bases and J by 3 bases, with 10 bases between the two germline ends. CDR3 sequence (DNA): TGTGCCAGCCGGGATTTTGACTATGGCTACACCTTC. As protein: CASRDFDYGYTF.

Here the CDR3 DNA reads TGTGCCAGTAATGTAGGGGGCGGCACTGAAGCTTTCTTT. Protein product: CASNVGGGTEAFF. The chain carries TRBV19 and TRBJ1-1, with 7 positions matching TRBD1. The CDR3 is 13 amino acids. V lost 7 bases and J lost 4; bases outside the gene matches: 6. Germline-derived CDR1 and CDR2 are LNHDA and SQIVND (reference sequence).

The V and J genes are TRBV7-6 and TRBJ1-4, with 9 bases identical to TRBD1. The length of the CDR3 is 15 residues. Trimming cost V 3 bases and J 6 bases; bases outside gene matches: 5. The V gene's germline CDR1 is SGHVS and CDR2 FNYEAQ. Here the CDR3 DNA reads TGTGCCAGCAGCTTTACAGGGGGCGGGTATGAAAAACTGTTTTTT. Translation: CASSFTGGGYEKLFF. The full variable domain, in which reference TRBV7-6 and TRBJ1-4 provide the parts outside the CDR3, is GAGVSQSPRYKVTKRGQDVALRCDPISGHVSLYWYRQALGQGPEFLTYFNYEAQQDKSGLPNDRFSAERPEGSISTLTIQRTEQRDSAMYRCASSFTGGGYEKLFFGSGTQLSVL.

Note on this clone: One end of the junction does not line up with germline, which may come from a read error. This chain links TRBV9 with TRBJ1-2; 7 bases agree with TRBD1. Germline CDR1 reads SGDLS; CDR2 reads YYNGEE. The CDR3 has 9 residues. This chain's CDR3 is CASGTVPHF. As DNA, the CDR3 is TGTGCCAGCGGGACAGTGCCCCACTTC.

The rearrangement joins TRBV6-2 or TRBV6-3 to TRBJ1-2, with D unclear. Germline values: CDR1 MNHEY, CDR2 SVGEGT. The ends were cut back, 4 bases at V and 0 bases at J, with 9 bases in the middle. The CDR3 loop spans 14 amino acids. CDR3 nucleotides: TGTGCCAGCAGTTCGAACAAAGCTAACTATGGCTACACCTTC. It translates to CASSSNKANYGYTF.

The rearrangement uses TRBV7-9 and TRBJ1-3; 10 bases are a match to TRBD1. J lost 0 bases, V lost 1 base, and 3 bases had no gene match. The CDR3 loop spans 17 amino acids. Germline lookup yields CDR1 SEHNR and CDR2 FQNEAQ (reference sequence). In nucleotides, the CDR3 is TGTGCCAGCAGCTTAGTGGGACAGGGGCTCTCTGGAAACACCATATATTTT. It translates to CASSLVGQGLSGNTIYF. The variable domain in full, with the rest retrieved from reference TRBV7-9 and TRBJ1-3, is DTGVSQNPRHKITKRGQNVTFRCDPISEHNRLYWYRQTLGQGPEFLTYFQNEAQLEKSRLLSDRFSAERPKGSFSTLEIQRTEQGDSAMYLCASSLVGQGLSGNTIYFGEGSWLTVV.

The genes are TRBV6-5 and TRBJ1-2; TRBD1 matches 11 bases. Germline V gives CDR1 MNHEY, CDR2 SVGAGI. The CDR3 sequence is 15 residues long. The V gene end was trimmed by 6 bases and the J gene end by 0 bases; junction bases not matched to a gene: 3. CDR3 amino acids: CASSGQGASNYGYTF. In DNA, the CDR3 is TGTGCCAGCAGCGGACAGGGGGCGTCTAACTATGGCTACACCTTC.

In DNA form, the CDR3 reads TGTGCCAGCACCAAAAAGAAGGGGGGGACTTACAATGAGCAGTTCTTC. It specifies CASTKKKGGTYNEQFF. The chain couples TRBV6-6 to TRBJ2-1, with D tentatively TRBD2 (7 bases). V was clipped by 7 bases and J by 4 bases, with 20 bases between them. From germline, CDR1 is MNHNY and CDR2 SVGAGI (reference sequence). The CDR3 is 16 residues long.

V and J are TRBV9 and TRBJ1-2, with a weak D call TRBD1 (5 bases). CDR3 length equals 15 residues. V lost 0 bases and J 0 bases, leaving 9 bases between the germline ends. In germline, CDR1 is SGDLS, CDR2 YYNGEE. CDR3 nucleotide sequence: TGTGCCAGCAGCGTAGGGTCAGGGTCTAACTATGGCTACACCTTC. The encoded protein is CASSVGSGSNYGYTF.